This T cell receptor (beta chain) was sequenced in a study of blood T cell repertoires in COVID-19. Across the study: COVID-19 samples from acute and convalescent phases originated in the United States, Italy and Spain. Sources were T cells, B-cell-depleted T cells, or PBMCs; the material itself was cDNA or gDNA.

The table came from immunoSEQ multiplex PCR; TCRdb's copy has only in-frame clones and leaves some out. The data contain 180,000 or so clones, under 90% of them singletons. This clone was detected only once. Trimming at V came to 4 bases and at J to 5 bases, leaving 9 bases not matched to a gene. Germline CDR1 reads SGHNT; CDR2 reads YYREEE (reference sequence). The CDR3 extends over 17 amino acids. The V call is TRBV5-4, the J call TRBJ2-3, with 14 bases lining up with TRBD2. Sequenced: peripheral blood. The sequence was collected from a man aged 35-49 years with acute or convalescent COVID-19. The CDR3 DNA is TGTGCCAGCAGCCGTATGACTAGCGGGGGGGCTATAGATACGCAGTATTTT. It translates to CASSRMTSGGAIDTQYF.